The clone carrying this T cell receptor beta chain was observed once. The junction had 2 bases not matched to a gene; V was cut back by 3 bases and J by 5 bases. From germline, CDR1 is SGHNT and CDR2 YENEEA. This CDR3 comprises 16 residues. TCRdb's table, derived via immunoSEQ multiplex PCR, lists solely in-frame clones and lacks some. The table includes 200,000 to 300,000 clones, approximately 93% detected once. The entry originates in a study of T cell responses to AZD1222 COVID-19 vaccine. The chain is built from TRBV11-3 and TRBJ2-3; 16 bases fit TRBD2. The sample in question was peripheral blood, obtained on day 0 of AZD1222 vaccination. The receptor was isolated from an adult in good health. This CDR3 reads CASSFGTSGRGDTQYF. The DNA of the CDR3 is TGTGCCAGCAGCTTTGGGACTAGCGGGAGGGGAGATACGCAGTATTTT.